The clone carrying this T cell receptor beta chain has ten or more counts. Sample time point: newly diagnosed GD, antithyroid drugs for less than 3 months. There was RNA extracted from PBMCs, and the TCR library was made from it. This sample was included in a study of regulatory T cells in long-lasting Graves disease. Arm-PCR of CDR3 regions and iRepertoire HTBI primers were the basis on which TCR beta libraries were built. Each CDR3 protein is one row after TCRdb ran MiXCR on the multiplex PCR reads. This sample has hundreds of thousands of distinct CDR3 sequences, with 15% found just once. Germline V lookup: CDR1 SGHDT, CDR2 YYEEEE. The CDR3 extends over 14 amino acids. Between the trimmed V and J ends, which lost 4 bases and 1 base, there was a span of 11 bases. A further study also used this sample, focusing on T cells in Graves' hyperthyroidism and ophthalmopathy.

The material sequenced was peripheral blood mononuclear cells (PBMCs), taken at new diagnosis, from a patient treated with antithyroid drugs. This receptor was taken from a woman aged 40 to 49 with Graves disease. The gene calls are TRBV5-6 and TRBJ1-1; D possibly corresponds to TRBD1 (5 bases). The CDR3 bases are TGTGCCAGCAGCCCCCAGGACACGAACACTGAAGCTTTCTTT. This encodes CASSPQDTNTEAFF.